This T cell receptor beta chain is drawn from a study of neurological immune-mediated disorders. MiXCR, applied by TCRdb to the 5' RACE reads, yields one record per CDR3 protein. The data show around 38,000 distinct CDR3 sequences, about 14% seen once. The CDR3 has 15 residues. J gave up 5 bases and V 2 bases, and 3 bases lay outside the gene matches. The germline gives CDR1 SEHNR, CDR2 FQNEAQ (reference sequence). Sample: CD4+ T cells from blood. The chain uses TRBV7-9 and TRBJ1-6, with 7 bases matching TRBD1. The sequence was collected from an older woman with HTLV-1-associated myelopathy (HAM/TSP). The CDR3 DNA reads TGTGCCAGCAGCTTAAGGGGGCAGGATAATTCACCCCTCCACTTT. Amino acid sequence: CASSLRGQDNSPLHF.